Listed below are T cell receptor beta chains from one sample, sequenced in a study of cytotoxic CD8 clonotypes in ibrutinib-treated CLL. The table came from immunoSEQ multiplex PCR; TCRdb's copy has only in-frame clones and leaves some out. The data show 130,000 or so clones, with about 79% seen just once and over 10% held by the top ten. Specimen: PBMCs, collected after 12 months of ibrutinib treatment. The receptors were gathered from a human donor with chronic lymphocytic leukemia. The CDR3 runs from the conserved cysteine through the conserved F or W. Each record gives: J gene, D gene, V gene, CDR3 protein. A D gene is named only where the DNA matches it firmly.

J gene: TRBJ2-1
D gene: TRBD2
V gene: TRBV11-2
CDR3 protein: CASSLGPKRERFF

J gene: TRBJ1-2
D gene: -
V gene: TRBV23-1
CDR3 protein: CASPGDYGYTF

J gene: TRBJ2-6
D gene: -
V gene: TRBV28
CDR3 protein: CASSFLGNSGANVLTF

J gene: TRBJ2-1
D gene: TRBD2
V gene: TRBV7-2
CDR3 protein: CASSLTSGSKGEQFF

J gene: TRBJ1-2
D gene: -
V gene: TRBV6-1
CDR3 protein: CASSPSYGYTF

J gene: TRBJ2-1
D gene: -
V gene: TRBV14
CDR3 protein: CASSQGRQNNEQFF

J gene: TRBJ1-1
D gene: -
V gene: TRBV20-1
CDR3 protein: CSAQLNTEAFF

J gene: TRBJ1-2
D gene: -
V gene: TRBV11-2
CDR3 protein: CASSPLPNYGYTF

J gene: TRBJ2-1
D gene: TRBD2
V gene: TRBV13
CDR3 protein: CASSLWVAGHNEQFF

J gene: TRBJ2-7
D gene: TRBD1
V gene: TRBV6-5
CDR3 protein: CASSFGQGTIYEQYF

J gene: TRBJ2-7
D gene: -
V gene: TRBV28
CDR3 protein: CASSFALGAYEQYF

J gene: TRBJ2-1
D gene: TRBD1
V gene: TRBV5-1
CDR3 protein: CASSLTLDRSMNEQFF

J gene: TRBJ2-3
D gene: TRBD2
V gene: TRBV18
CDR3 protein: CATTGLGLPTDTQYF

J gene: TRBJ2-2
D gene: -
V gene: TRBV4-3
CDR3 protein: CASSQVLVGELFF

J gene: TRBJ2-7
D gene: TRBD2
V gene: TRBV13
CDR3 protein: CASSPSRAGGGEQYF

J gene: TRBJ1-2
D gene: -
V gene: TRBV21-1
CDR3 protein: CASSSWTETDYGYTF

J gene: TRBJ1-1
D gene: -
V gene: TRBV4-2
CDR3 protein: CASRHPARTEAFF

J gene: TRBJ1-2
D gene: TRBD1
V gene: TRBV7-2
CDR3 protein: CASSSGQSQYGYTF

J gene: TRBJ2-1
D gene: TRBD2
V gene: TRBV7-2
CDR3 protein: CASSRTSSSSYNEQFF

J gene: TRBJ2-2
D gene: TRBD2
V gene: TRBV30
CDR3 protein: CAWNPALPGGTGELFF

J gene: TRBJ2-3
D gene: TRBD1
V gene: TRBV20-1
CDR3 protein: CSAREGTEQLF

J gene: TRBJ1-2
D gene: TRBD1
V gene: TRBV5-6
CDR3 protein: CASSPGGQDYGYTF

J gene: TRBJ1-2
D gene: -
V gene: TRBV6-4
CDR3 protein: CASRPTQFANYGYTF

J gene: TRBJ1-4
D gene: -
V gene: TRBV7-9
CDR3 protein: CASSLEGSGTNEKLFF

J gene: TRBJ1-2
D gene: -
V gene: TRBV4-1
CDR3 protein: CASSQTRGSNYGYTF

J gene: TRBJ2-7
D gene: -
V gene: TRBV28
CDR3 protein: CASSIPLERVGSYEQYF

J gene: TRBJ1-5
D gene: TRBD1
V gene: TRBV6-5
CDR3 protein: CASSRKGQGGQPQHF

J gene: TRBJ1-4
D gene: TRBD1
V gene: TRBV6-5
CDR3 protein: CASSAQGVVGKLFF

J gene: TRBJ1-1
D gene: -
V gene: TRBV29-1
CDR3 protein: CSVVTNTEAFF

J gene: TRBJ2-5
D gene: TRBD1
V gene: TRBV5-1
CDR3 protein: CASSSQTGSRETQYF

J gene: TRBJ2-2
D gene: TRBD2
V gene: TRBV5-4
CDR3 protein: CASSSLAGGHTGELFF

J gene: TRBJ1-5
D gene: TRBD1
V gene: TRBV19
CDR3 protein: CASSIMGQGEGQPQHF

J gene: TRBJ2-3
D gene: -
V gene: TRBV18
CDR3 protein: CASSPPSTDTQYF

J gene: TRBJ2-7
D gene: TRBD2
V gene: TRBV7-2
CDR3 protein: CASSETSGITYEQYF

J gene: TRBJ1-4
D gene: -
V gene: TRBV30
CDR3 protein: CAWSLRWGEGEKLFF

J gene: TRBJ2-3
D gene: -
V gene: TRBV30
CDR3 protein: CAWSYSRVGTDTQYF

J gene: TRBJ2-1
D gene: TRBD2
V gene: TRBV15
CDR3 protein: CATSRDSPGGPNEQFF

J gene: TRBJ2-6
D gene: -
V gene: TRBV4-3
CDR3 protein: CASSQFSGANVLTF

J gene: TRBJ2-1
D gene: TRBD1
V gene: TRBV19
CDR3 protein: CASSIFRTGPYNEQFF

J gene: TRBJ2-1
D gene: -
V gene: TRBV29-1
CDR3 protein: CSVEIGGIQFF

J gene: TRBJ1-1
D gene: -
V gene: TRBV19
CDR3 protein: CASSIYPRTRAEDTEAFF